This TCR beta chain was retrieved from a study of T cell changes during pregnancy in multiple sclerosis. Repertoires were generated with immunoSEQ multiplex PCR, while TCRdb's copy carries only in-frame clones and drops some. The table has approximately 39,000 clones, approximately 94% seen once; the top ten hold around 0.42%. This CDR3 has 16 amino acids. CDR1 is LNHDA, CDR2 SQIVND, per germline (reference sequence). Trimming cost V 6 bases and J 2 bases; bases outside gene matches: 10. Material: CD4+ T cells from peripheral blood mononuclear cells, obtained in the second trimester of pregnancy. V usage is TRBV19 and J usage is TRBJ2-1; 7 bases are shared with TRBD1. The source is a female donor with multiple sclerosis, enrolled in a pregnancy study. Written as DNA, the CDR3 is TGTGCCAGTAGAACCCTCAACAGGGGTCCCTACAATGAGCAGTTCTTC. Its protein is CASRTLNRGPYNEQFF.